Below, 24 T cell receptor beta chains from the same sample are listed, as sequenced in a study of early T cells in non-severe SARS-CoV-2 infection. MiXCR was run by TCRdb on the 5' RACE reads, yielding one entry per CDR3 protein. The repertoire holds 85,000 to 100,000 distinct CDR3 sequences, with 13% as singletons. Input material: whole blood. These receptors all come from an adult who was a healthcare worker with PCR-confirmed SARS-CoV-2 infection or an uninfected control (not recorded which).

This clonotype appeared many times. This sequence joins TRBV18 and TRBJ2-3; D is ambiguous. The CDR3 contains 11 residues. Trimming cost V 6 bases and J 4 bases, with 5 bases left between them. The V gene's germline CDR1 is KGHSH and CDR2 LQKENI. DNA of the CDR3: TGTGCCAGCTCCCGCCCAGATACGCAGTATTTT. Amino acid sequence: CASSRPDTQYF.

This clonotype was seen many times. This chain connects TRBV6-5 to TRBJ2-3; the match to TRBD2 covers 7 bases. In germline, CDR1 is MNHEY, CDR2 SVGAGI. The V segment lost 6 bases and the J segment 3 bases; nucleotides outside the gene matches: 12. The CDR3 has 16 residues. The CDR3 reads CASSDNPSGVTDTQYF. DNA for the CDR3: TGTGCCAGCAGCGACAATCCTAGCGGAGTGACAGATACGCAGTATTTT.

This clonotype was recorded a few times. The chain uses TRBV5-6 and TRBJ1-1; D call uncertain. V dropped 5 bases and J dropped 1 base, with 18 bases sitting between them. Germline V gives CDR1 SGHDT, CDR2 YYEEEE. The CDR3 length is 16 residues. CDR3 in DNA: TGTGCCAGCAGTAGGGTTGGATTCGCTCCGAACACTGAAGCTTTCTTT. Amino acids: CASSRVGFAPNTEAFF.

The rearrangement joins TRBV12-3 or TRBV12-4 to TRBJ1-3; D is uncertain. The CDR3 extends over 14 amino acids. Trimming stripped 1 base from V and 3 bases from J, with 7 bases between. DNA for the CDR3: TGTGCCAGCAGTTTAGGGGTTGGTGGAAACACCATATATTTT. It yields the protein CASSLGVGGNTIYF.

The chain links TRBV20-1 to TRBJ2-3; 10 bases align to TRBD2. Germline CDR1 DFQATT, CDR2 SNEGSKA (reference sequence). Trimming at V came to 6 bases and at J to 9 bases, leaving 21 bases not matched to a gene. The CDR3 contains 17 residues. In nucleotides, the CDR3 is TGCAGTGCCGGGGAAAGCGGGGGGGCCTTAGTATTTAGGACGCAGTATTTT. It encodes CSAGESGGALVFRTQYF.

V usage is TRBV4-3 and J usage is TRBJ2-3, with 9 bases that match TRBD2. Germline lookup yields CDR1 LGHNA and CDR2 YSLEER. V was pared by 0 bases and J by 7 bases, with 8 bases of the junction left unmatched. The CDR3 extends over 16 amino acids. CDR3 in amino acids: CASSQDSRGGPNTQYF. The DNA for the CDR3 is TGCGCCAGCAGCCAAGACTCGCGGGGGGGCCCGAATACGCAGTATTTT.

In its sample, this clonotype was seen many times. The chain links TRBV4-1 to TRBJ1-2, with D uncertain. Per the germline V gene, CDR1 is MGHRA and CDR2 is YSYEKL. There are 15 residues in the CDR3. V lost 1 base to trimming and J lost 5 bases, with 14 bases between them. The CDR3 sequence is CASSQVPPAGYGYTF. The CDR3 DNA reads TGCGCCAGCAGCCAAGTACCACCGGCTGGGTATGGCTACACCTTC.

This clonotype was counted ten times or more. The chain has TRBV7-6 and TRBJ2-5; 9 bases are shared with TRBD2. The CDR3 runs 15 residues. V lost 4 bases, J lost 2 bases, and 5 bases stayed unmatched. Germline V CDR1 and CDR2: SGHVS, FNYEAQ. The CDR3 DNA is TGTGCCAGCAGCTCCATGACTAGCGGACAAGAGACCCAGTACTTC. Protein sequence: CASSSMTSGQETQYF.

The gene calls are TRBV7-9 and TRBJ2-4; tentatively, D is TRBD1 or TRBD2 (5 bases each). From germline, CDR1 is SEHNR and CDR2 FQNEAQ (reference sequence). With 0 bases removed from V and 0 bases from J, the gap between germline ends came to 12 bases. The CDR3 extends over 17 amino acids. The CDR3 spells CASSLAKGTLAKNIQYF. CDR3 DNA sequence: TGTGCCAGCAGCTTAGCGAAAGGGACCTTAGCCAAAAACATTCAGTACTTC.

CDR3 loop: CASKSGGTSTDTQYF. The CDR3 nucleotides read TGTGCCAGCAAGTCGGGGGGTACTAGCACAGATACGCAGTATTTT. J is TRBJ2-3 and V is TRBV28; 7 nucleotides line up with TRBD2. This CDR3 has 15 residues. Losses at the gene ends were 7 bases for V and 0 bases for J; bases not matched to a gene: 7. Germline CDR1 MDHEN, CDR2 SYDVKM.

This clonotype was picked up many times. The chain recombines TRBV11-2 with TRBJ2-1; 9 bases match TRBD1. The CDR3 length is 17 residues. Trimming at V came to 2 bases and at J to 4 bases, leaving 9 bases not matched to a gene. The germline V gene has CDR1 SGHAT and CDR2 FQNNGV. CDR3 sequence reads: CASSLYLPGQGYNEQFF. CDR3 in DNA: TGTGCCAGCAGCTTATACCTCCCGGGACAGGGTTACAATGAGCAGTTCTTC.

This clonotype was seen repeatedly, ten times or more. The CDR3, as DNA: TGCAGTGGCGGTACTAGCGGGGGTTTCGAGACCCAGTACTTC. Residues: CSGGTSGGFETQYF. The chain couples TRBV20-1 to TRBJ2-5; 11 nucleotides match TRBD2. The CDR3 is 14 residues long. The junction had 9 bases not matched to a gene; V was cut back by 7 bases and J by 5 bases. Per germline, CDR1 DFQATT and CDR2 SNEGSKA (reference sequence).

The chain links TRBV12-3 or TRBV12-4 to TRBJ2-7, with TRBD1 identical over 8 bases. V trimming: 3 bases; J trimming: 3 bases; junction bases outside the gene matches: 4. The CDR3 loop spans 14 amino acids. CDR3: CASSLLTGGYEQYF. The CDR3 region has the DNA TGTGCCAGCAGTTTGCTCACAGGGGGCTACGAGCAGTACTTC.

The rearrangement links TRBV19 to TRBJ1-2; tentatively, D is TRBD1 (5 bases). This CDR3 contains 15 residues. From germline, CDR1 is LNHDA and CDR2 SQIVND (reference sequence). Trimming pared 3 bases from V and 9 bases from J, leaving 20 bases between. DNA of the CDR3: TGTGCCAGTAGTATCGGTGGTGGCAGGGCAACTAGCTACACCTTC. This codes for CASSIGGGRATSYTF.

This clonotype was picked up a small number of times. The chain joins TRBV6-5 to TRBJ2-1, with D maybe TRBD1 (5 bases). Germline V gene sequence: CDR1 MNHEY, CDR2 SVGAGI. This CDR3 region has 14 residues. Trimming left V 5 bases short and J 8 bases short, with 16 bases between. CDR3 sequence: CASSHAFARDEQFF. In DNA, the CDR3 is TGTGCCAGCAGTCACGCGTTTGCCAGGGATGAGCAGTTCTTC.

This rearrangement joins TRBV28 to TRBJ2-3; D is perhaps TRBD1 or TRBD2 (5 bases each). The CDR3 spans 15 residues. Germline V lookup: CDR1 MDHEN, CDR2 SYDVKM. V lost 2 bases and J 0 bases, leaving 9 bases between the germline ends. In DNA form, the CDR3 reads TGTGCCAGCAGTTTAGTTGGGACGAGCACAGATACGCAGTATTTT. Protein product: CASSLVGTSTDTQYF.

This clonotype was seen only a few times. The genes are TRBV6-2 or TRBV6-3 and TRBJ1-1; a weak D match, TRBD1 (6 bases). V lost 2 bases, J lost 5 bases, and 15 bases lay in between. This CDR3 region has 15 residues. CDR1 MNHEY and CDR2 SVGEGT come from the germline V gene. The chain's CDR3 is CASSYRREGGTEAFF. Here the CDR3 DNA reads TGTGCCAGCAGTTACCGGCGGGAAGGGGGAACTGAAGCTTTCTTT.

This clonotype has only a few counts. The J gene is TRBJ2-7, the V gene TRBV11-2, with 9 bases identical to TRBD1. The V gene's germline CDR1 is SGHAT and CDR2 FQNNGV. CDR3 length equals 17 residues. The junction had 9 bases not matched to a gene; V was cut back by 2 bases and J by 1 base. CDR3: CASSLNRPTGGSYEQYF. DNA of the CDR3: TGTGCCAGCAGCTTAAACAGACCGACAGGGGGTTCCTACGAGCAGTACTTC.

The genes are TRBV2 and TRBJ1-1, with a possible D match to TRBD1 (6 bases). The CDR3 totals 13 residues. Germline CDR1 SNHLY, CDR2 FYNNEI. Trimming shortened V by 4 bases and J by 8 bases, and 14 bases separated the two germline ends. The CDR3 DNA is TGTGCCAGCAGTGGTATGAGGGGGAGGGAAGCTTTCTTT. The encoded protein is CASSGMRGREAFF.

This clonotype was detected a few times. The genes are TRBV7-6 and TRBJ1-3; possibly TRBD1 for D (5 bases). CDR1 SGHVS and CDR2 FNYEAQ come from the germline V gene. V was pared by 5 bases and J by 0 bases, with 14 bases between. There are 16 residues in the CDR3. CDR3 protein: CASSARTGLSGNTIYF. CDR3 sequence (DNA): TGTGCCAGCAGCGCGCGGACGGGACTCTCTGGAAACACCATATATTTT.

The chain couples TRBV29-1 to TRBJ1-2, with D uncertain. The germline CDR1 and CDR2 sequences are SQVTM and ANQGSEA. This CDR3 has 11 amino acids. V lost 4 bases, J lost 2 bases, and 5 bases lay in between. The CDR3 coding sequence is TGCAGCGTTGTGGAAAACTATGGCTACACCTTC. Its protein is CSVVENYGYTF.

The chain has TRBV2 and TRBJ1-2, with TRBD1 identical over 8 bases. The germline gives CDR1 SNHLY, CDR2 FYNNEI. V lost 0 bases to trimming and J lost 2 bases; unmatched junction nucleotides: 17. CDR3 length equals 20 residues. The CDR3 protein is CASSEAATGEEPRSNYGYTF. The CDR3 bases are TGTGCCAGCAGTGAAGCGGCGACAGGGGAAGAACCGCGATCAAACTATGGCTACACCTTC.

This clonotype was counted ten times or more. DNA for the CDR3: TGTGCCAGCAGCGCGAGACAGGGGTTTGAAGCTTTCTTT. Translating it yields CASSARQGFEAFF. The chain is built from TRBV9 and TRBJ1-1, with 8 bases fitting TRBD1. The germline CDR1 and CDR2 sequences are SGDLS and YYNGEE. After removal of 3 bases from V and 7 bases from J, the junction contained 5 bases not matched to a gene. This CDR3 contains 13 residues. Using reference TRBV9 and TRBJ1-1 for the parts outside the CDR3, the full variable domain is DSGVTQTPKHLITATGQRVTLRCSPRSGDLSVYWYQQSLDQGLQFLIQYYNGEERAKGNILERFSAQQFPDLHSELNLSSLELGDSALYFCASSARQGFEAFFGQGTRLTVV.

This clonotype was detected a few times. The J gene is TRBJ1-1, the V gene TRBV7-2; D gene ambiguous. The CDR3 loop spans 11 amino acids. In germline, CDR1 is SGHTA, CDR2 FQGNSA. V dropped 5 bases and J dropped 8 bases, with 9 bases sitting between them. The CDR3 coding sequence is TGTGCCAGCAGCCCGGTGGGGGAAGCTTTCTTT. It is translated as CASSPVGEAFF.